The clone carrying this T cell receptor beta chain was seen at least ten times. Its antigen is not known. This entry belongs to a study of response to subunit inactivated influenza vaccine. The study, taken as a whole, reports: The authors suggested that every seasonal influenza vaccination recruits few new T cells.

Each CDR3 protein is one row after TCRdb ran MiXCR on the RT-PCR reads. This table has more than 600,000 distinct CDR3 sequences, less than 20% appearing once. The V and J ends lost 3 bases and 5 bases respectively, with 16 bases between them. CDR3 length equals 15 residues. This clonotype was sampled from a man aged 50-60 years who received an inactivated influenza vaccine. Sequencing was performed on PBMCs from blood, taken approximately 5 days after vaccination. This chain joins TRBV12-3 or TRBV12-4 and TRBJ1-2, with D maybe TRBD1 (5 bases). CDR3: CASSFTRQPRYGYTF. CDR3 nucleotides: TGTGCCAGCAGTTTCACTCGACAGCCAAGATATGGCTACACCTTC.